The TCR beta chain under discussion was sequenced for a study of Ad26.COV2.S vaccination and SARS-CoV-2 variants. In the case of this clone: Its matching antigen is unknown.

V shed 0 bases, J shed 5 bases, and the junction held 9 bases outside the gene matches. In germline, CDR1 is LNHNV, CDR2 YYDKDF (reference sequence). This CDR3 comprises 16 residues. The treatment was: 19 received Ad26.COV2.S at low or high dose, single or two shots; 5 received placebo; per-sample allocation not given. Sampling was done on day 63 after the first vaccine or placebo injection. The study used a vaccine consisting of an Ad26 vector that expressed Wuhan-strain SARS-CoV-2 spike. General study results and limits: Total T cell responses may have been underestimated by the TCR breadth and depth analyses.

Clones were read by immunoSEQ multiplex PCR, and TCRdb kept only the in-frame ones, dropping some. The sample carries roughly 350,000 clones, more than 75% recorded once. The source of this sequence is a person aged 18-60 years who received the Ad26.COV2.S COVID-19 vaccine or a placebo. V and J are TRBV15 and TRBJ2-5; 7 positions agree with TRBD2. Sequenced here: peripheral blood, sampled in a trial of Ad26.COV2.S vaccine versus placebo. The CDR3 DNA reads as TGTGCCACCAGCAGAGATGGTGGCCCTAGCGGCGAGACCCAGTACTTC. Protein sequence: CATSRDGGPSGETQYF.